Presented here are 16 T cell receptor beta chains from one specimen sequenced in a study of PD-1 blockade in classical Hodgkin lymphoma. All patients relapsed after autologous stem cell transplantation, and brentuximab vedotin exposure varied. The table came from immunoSEQ multiplex PCR; TCRdb's copy has only in-frame clones and leaves some out. The sample includes 35,000 to 45,000 clones, 85% to 90% of them seen just once. The sample consisted of peripheral blood mononuclear cells (PBMCs), taken at baseline. These receptors were obtained from a human donor with classical Hodgkin lymphoma.

V and J are TRBV6-6 and TRBJ1-2; 8 nucleotides agree with TRBD1. CDR3 length equals 16 residues. Germline values: CDR1 MNHNY, CDR2 SVGAGI (reference sequence). V shed 6 bases and J 8 bases; nucleotides not matched to a gene: 17. The CDR3: CASRSTLYGQGKGYTF. The CDR3 nucleotides read TGTGCCAGCAGATCCACTTTATACGGACAGGGAAAAGGCTACACCTTC.

The rearrangement uses TRBV28 and TRBJ2-3; D is ambiguous. The CDR3 loop spans 12 amino acids. Germline V gene sequence: CDR1 MDHEN, CDR2 SYDVKM. Trimming shortened V by 5 bases and J by 6 bases, and 9 bases separated the two germline ends. CDR3 in DNA: TGTGCCAGCAGTGATCGGCCCGATACGCAGTATTTT. It codes for CASSDRPDTQYF.

V is TRBV6-1 and J is TRBJ2-1; 11 bases line up with TRBD2. V dropped 6 bases and J dropped 9; count of bases not matched to a gene: 4. The CDR3 is 13 amino acids. CDR1 and CDR2 from the germline V gene are MNHNS and SASEGT. The DNA for the CDR3 is TGTGCCAGCAGGTTAGCGGGAGGGGGTGAGCAGTTCTTC. Protein: CASRLAGGGEQFF.

The chain carries TRBV7-2 and TRBJ1-1; 7 positions agree with TRBD1. With V trimmed by 6 bases and J by 4 bases, 5 bases remained unmatched. This CDR3 region has 13 residues. Germline-derived CDR1 and CDR2 are SGHTA and FQGNSA. CDR3 bases: TGTGCCAGCAGACGCAACAGGGGCACTGAAGCTTTCTTT. Amino acids: CASRRNRGTEAFF.

The chain uses TRBV5-6 and TRBJ2-1, with D possibly matching TRBD2 (5 bases). The V end lost 4 bases, the J end lost 9 bases, and 11 bases lay between the germline ends. This CDR3 is 12 amino acids long. The germline V gene has CDR1 SGHDT and CDR2 YYEEEE. CDR3 residues: CASSLGGVEQFF. For the CDR3, the DNA is TGTGCCAGCAGCCTCGGAGGTGTTGAGCAGTTCTTC.

The CDR3 region is CASRYGAVETQYF. CDR3 bases: TGTGCCAGCAGATACGGGGCCGTAGAGACCCAGTACTTC. This sequence joins TRBV28 and TRBJ2-5, with D tentatively TRBD1 or TRBD2 (5 bases each). The CDR3 extends over 13 amino acids. CDR1 is MDHEN, CDR2 SYDVKM, per germline. V gave up 6 bases and J gave up 4 bases, with 12 bases separating them.

The chain joins TRBV6-5 to TRBJ2-5, with D unclear. The CDR3 has 11 amino acids. Germline V gives CDR1 MNHEY, CDR2 SVGAGI. Trimming removed 5 bases at V and 7 bases at J, with 8 bases between. The CDR3 bases are TGTGCCAGCAGTGCCCTACGGACCCAGTACTTC. This encodes CASSALRTQYF.

The sample holds one count of this clone. V usage is TRBV19 and J usage is TRBJ2-1, with TRBD1 matching over 8 bases. CDR3 length equals 15 residues. The germline gives CDR1 LNHDA, CDR2 SQIVND (reference sequence). The junction had 8 bases not matched to a gene; V was cut back by 6 bases and J by 4 bases. CDR3 protein: CASSLDRGPYNEQFF. In DNA, the CDR3 is TGTGCCAGTAGCCTAGACAGGGGCCCTTACAATGAGCAGTTCTTC.

V and J are TRBV27 and TRBJ2-3; 7 bases are shared with TRBD2. The germline gives CDR1 MNHEY, CDR2 SMNVEV (reference sequence). There are 15 residues in the CDR3. V dropped 5 bases and J dropped 4; count of bases not matched to a gene: 9. The chain's CDR3 is CASSLIAGGADTQYF. The DNA for the CDR3 is TGTGCCAGCAGTCTCATAGCGGGTGGGGCAGATACGCAGTATTTT.

A few counts support this clone. This CDR3 reads CASTMGGREKLFF. The CDR3 nucleotides read TGTGCCAGCACTATGGGGGGTCGAGAAAAACTGTTTTTT. The genes are TRBV6-5 and TRBJ1-4; the D gene is possibly TRBD1 (5 bases). With 7 bases removed from V and 8 bases from J, the gap between germline ends came to 14 bases. The V gene's germline CDR1 is MNHEY and CDR2 SVGAGI. The CDR3 consists of 13 residues.

This clone was observed once. This chain joins TRBV5-1 and TRBJ1-2; D is possibly TRBD1 (5 bases). Trimming removed 5 bases at V and 10 bases at J, with 15 bases between. Germline V gene lookup returns CDR1 SGHRS and CDR2 YFSETQ. This CDR3 is built from 12 residues. The CDR3 sequence: CASRQVQGVYTF. The CDR3 DNA reads TGCGCCAGCAGGCAAGTGCAGGGAGTCTACACCTTC.

The rearrangement joins TRBV19 to TRBJ2-1; no reliable D call. The CDR3 is 10 amino acids. Trimming took 10 bases from V and 8 from J, leaving 9 bases between them. Germline V CDR1 and CDR2: LNHDA, SQIVND (reference sequence). The CDR3 sequence: CATRSHEQFF. CDR3 coding DNA: TGTGCCACCCGTAGCCATGAGCAGTTCTTC.

This chain joins TRBV10-3 and TRBJ1-6, with D maybe TRBD1 (5 bases). Germline lookup yields CDR1 ENHRY and CDR2 SYGVKD. The V and J ends lost 6 bases and 14 bases respectively, with 17 bases between them. The CDR3 loop spans 13 amino acids. This CDR3 is CAIRDGRGTTLHF. The CDR3 nucleotides read TGTGCCATCAGGGACGGGAGGGGCACGACCCTCCACTTT.

The rearrangement links TRBV30 to TRBJ1-5; D remains ambiguous. Trimming removed 2 bases from V and 3 bases from J, with 8 bases in between. CDR3 length: 13 residues. In germline, CDR1 is GTSNPN, CDR2 SVGIG (reference sequence). Here the CDR3 reads CAWSFHNNQPQHF. CDR3 DNA sequence: TGTGCCTGGAGTTTCCATAACAATCAGCCCCAGCATTTT.

The rearrangement links TRBV19 to TRBJ1-5, with 9 positions matching TRBD1. Per germline, CDR1 LNHDA and CDR2 SQIVND (reference sequence). V shed 9 bases, J shed 5 bases, and the junction held 8 bases outside the gene matches. This CDR3 comprises 14 residues. CDR3 sequence (DNA): TGTGCCAGCACGGACAGGGGCGCAGATCAGCCCCAGCATTTT. Translating gives CASTDRGADQPQHF.

This chain uses TRBV19 with TRBJ2-5, with TRBD1 identical over 7 bases. The J segment lost 10 bases and the V segment lost 5 bases, leaving 16 bases of the junction unmatched. Germline-derived CDR1 and CDR2 are LNHDA and SQIVND (reference sequence). This CDR3 is built from 15 residues. The CDR3 region is CASSSWTGGMGDQYF. The CDR3, as DNA: TGTGCCAGTAGTTCCTGGACAGGTGGAATGGGGGACCAGTACTTC.